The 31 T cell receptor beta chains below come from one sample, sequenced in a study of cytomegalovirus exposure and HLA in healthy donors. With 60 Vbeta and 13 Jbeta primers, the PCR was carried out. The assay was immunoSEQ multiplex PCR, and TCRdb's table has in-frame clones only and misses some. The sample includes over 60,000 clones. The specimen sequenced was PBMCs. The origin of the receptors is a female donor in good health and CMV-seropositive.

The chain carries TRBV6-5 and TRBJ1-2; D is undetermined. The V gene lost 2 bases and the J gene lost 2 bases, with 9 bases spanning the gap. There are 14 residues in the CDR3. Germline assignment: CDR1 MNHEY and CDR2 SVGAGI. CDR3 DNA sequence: TGTGCCAGCAGTTACGGACGGGAAAACTATGGCTACACCTTC. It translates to CASSYGRENYGYTF.

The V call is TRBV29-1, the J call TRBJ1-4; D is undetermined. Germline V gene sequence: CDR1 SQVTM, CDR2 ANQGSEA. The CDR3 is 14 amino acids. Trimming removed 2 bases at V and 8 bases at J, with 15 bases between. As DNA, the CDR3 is TGCAGCGTTGAAACGGCTGCGACTCGGGAAAAACTGTTTTTT. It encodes CSVETAATREKLFF.

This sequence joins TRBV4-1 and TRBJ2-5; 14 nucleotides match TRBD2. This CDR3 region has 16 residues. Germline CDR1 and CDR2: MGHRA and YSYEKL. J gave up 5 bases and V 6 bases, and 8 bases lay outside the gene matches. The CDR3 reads CASRGRLAGGRETQYF. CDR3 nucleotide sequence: TGCGCCAGCAGGGGCCGACTAGCGGGAGGGCGGGAGACCCAGTACTTC.

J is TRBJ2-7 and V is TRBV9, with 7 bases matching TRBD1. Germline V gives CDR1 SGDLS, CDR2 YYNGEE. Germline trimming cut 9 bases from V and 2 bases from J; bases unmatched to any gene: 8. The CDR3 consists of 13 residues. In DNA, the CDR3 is TGTGCCACGGACAGGCTTCTCCCCTACGAGCAGTACTTC. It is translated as CATDRLLPYEQYF. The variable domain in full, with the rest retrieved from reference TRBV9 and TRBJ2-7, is DSGVTQTPKHLITATGQRVTLRCSPRSGDLSVYWYQQSLDQGLQFLIQYYNGEERAKGNILERFSAQQFPDLHSELNLSSLELGDSALYFCATDRLLPYEQYFGPGTRLTVT.

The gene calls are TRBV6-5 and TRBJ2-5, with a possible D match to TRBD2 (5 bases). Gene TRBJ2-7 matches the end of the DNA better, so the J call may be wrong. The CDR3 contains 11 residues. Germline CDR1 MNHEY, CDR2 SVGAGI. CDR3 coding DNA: TGTGCCAGCAGTGGAGGAAGCGAGCAGTACTTC. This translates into CASSGGSEQYF.

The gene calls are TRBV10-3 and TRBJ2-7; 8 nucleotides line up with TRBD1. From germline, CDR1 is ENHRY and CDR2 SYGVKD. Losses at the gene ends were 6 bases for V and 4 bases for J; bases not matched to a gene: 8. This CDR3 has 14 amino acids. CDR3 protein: CAIRGDRKAYEQYF. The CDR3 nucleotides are TGTGCCATCAGGGGGGACAGGAAGGCATACGAGCAGTACTTC.

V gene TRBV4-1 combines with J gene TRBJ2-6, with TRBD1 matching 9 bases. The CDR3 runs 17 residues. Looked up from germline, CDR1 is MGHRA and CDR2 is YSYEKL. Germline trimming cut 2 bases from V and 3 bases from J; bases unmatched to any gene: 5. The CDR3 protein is CASSQRQGGGGANVLTF. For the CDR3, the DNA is TGCGCCAGCAGCCAACGACAGGGGGGTGGTGGGGCCAACGTCCTGACTTTC.

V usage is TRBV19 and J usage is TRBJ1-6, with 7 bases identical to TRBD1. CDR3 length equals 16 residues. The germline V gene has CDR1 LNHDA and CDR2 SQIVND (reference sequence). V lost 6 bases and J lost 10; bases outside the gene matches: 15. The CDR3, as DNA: TGTGCCAGTAGAGACTCTACGGGACAGATAAGGTCACCCCTCCACTTT. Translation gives CASRDSTGQIRSPLHF.

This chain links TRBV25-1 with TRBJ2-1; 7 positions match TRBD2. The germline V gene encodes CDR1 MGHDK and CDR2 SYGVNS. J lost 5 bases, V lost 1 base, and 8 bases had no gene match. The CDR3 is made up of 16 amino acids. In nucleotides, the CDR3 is TGTGCCAGCAGTGAATGGGGCGGGAGAGGCCACAATGAGCAGTTCTTC. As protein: CASSEWGGRGHNEQFF.

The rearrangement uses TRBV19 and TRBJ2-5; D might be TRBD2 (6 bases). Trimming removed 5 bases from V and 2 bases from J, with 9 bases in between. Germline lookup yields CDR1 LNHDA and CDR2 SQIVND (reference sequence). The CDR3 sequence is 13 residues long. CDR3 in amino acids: CASSSDYQETQYF. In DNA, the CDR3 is TGTGCCAGTAGTTCGGACTATCAAGAGACCCAGTACTTC.

The CDR3 loop reads CALRRQGRTNTEAFF. As DNA, the CDR3 is TGTGCCTTAAGAAGACAGGGCAGGACGAACACTGAAGCTTTCTTT. The chain joins TRBV30 to TRBJ1-1, with 7 bases matching TRBD1. The CDR3 contains 15 residues. CDR1 and CDR2 from the germline V gene are GTSNPN and SVGIG (reference sequence). Losses at the gene ends were 7 bases for V and 1 base for J; bases not matched to a gene: 12.

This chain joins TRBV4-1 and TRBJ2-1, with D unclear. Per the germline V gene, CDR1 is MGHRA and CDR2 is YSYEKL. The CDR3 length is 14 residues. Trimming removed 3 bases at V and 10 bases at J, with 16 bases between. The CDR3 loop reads CASSHFTIQTEQFF. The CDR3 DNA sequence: TGCGCCAGCAGCCACTTTACAATACAGACAGAGCAGTTCTTC.

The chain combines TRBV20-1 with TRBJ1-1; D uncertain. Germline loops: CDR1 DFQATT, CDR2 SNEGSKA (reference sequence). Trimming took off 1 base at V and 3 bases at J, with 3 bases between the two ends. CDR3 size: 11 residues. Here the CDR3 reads CSARGDTEAFF. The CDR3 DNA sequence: TGCAGTGCTAGAGGAGACACTGAAGCTTTCTTT.

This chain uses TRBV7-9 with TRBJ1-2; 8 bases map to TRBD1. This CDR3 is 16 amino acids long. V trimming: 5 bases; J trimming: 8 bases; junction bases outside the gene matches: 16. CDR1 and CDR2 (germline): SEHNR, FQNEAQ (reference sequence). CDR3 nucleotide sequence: TGTGCCAGCAGCCGAGACAGGGGAGAACTGTCAGGAGGCTACACCTTC. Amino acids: CASSRDRGELSGGYTF.

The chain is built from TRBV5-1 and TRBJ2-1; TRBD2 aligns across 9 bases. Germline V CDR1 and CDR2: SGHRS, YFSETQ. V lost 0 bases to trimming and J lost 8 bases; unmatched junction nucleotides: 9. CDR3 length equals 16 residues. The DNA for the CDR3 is TGCGCCAGCAGCTTGGGGATAGCGGGAGCAGGCGATGAGCAGTTCTTC. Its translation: CASSLGIAGAGDEQFF.

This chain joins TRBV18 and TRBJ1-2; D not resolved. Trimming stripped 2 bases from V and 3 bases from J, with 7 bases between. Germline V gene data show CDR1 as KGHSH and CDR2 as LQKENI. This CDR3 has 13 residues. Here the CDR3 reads CASSPSGYYGYTF. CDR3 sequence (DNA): TGTGCCAGCTCACCATCGGGGTACTATGGCTACACCTTC. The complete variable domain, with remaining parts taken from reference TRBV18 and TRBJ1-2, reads NAGVMQNPRHLVRRRGQEARLRCSPMKGHSHVYWYRQLPEEGLKFMVYLQKENIIDESGMPKERFSAEFPKEGPSILRIQQVVRGDSAAYFCASSPSGYYGYTFGSGTRLTVV.

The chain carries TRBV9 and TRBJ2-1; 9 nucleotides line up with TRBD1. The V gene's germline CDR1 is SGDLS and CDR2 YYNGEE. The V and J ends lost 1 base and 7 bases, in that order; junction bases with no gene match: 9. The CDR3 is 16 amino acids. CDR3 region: CASSVRGTGSRNEQFF. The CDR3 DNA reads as TGTGCCAGCAGCGTAAGAGGGACAGGGTCGAGAAATGAGCAGTTCTTC.

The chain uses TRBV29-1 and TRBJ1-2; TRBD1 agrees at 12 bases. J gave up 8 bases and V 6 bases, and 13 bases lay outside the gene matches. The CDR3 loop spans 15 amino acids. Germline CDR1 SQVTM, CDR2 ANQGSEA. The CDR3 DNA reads TGCAGCGTGGGGGACAGGGGGCGATCAGATGCGGGCTACACCTTC. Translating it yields CSVGDRGRSDAGYTF.

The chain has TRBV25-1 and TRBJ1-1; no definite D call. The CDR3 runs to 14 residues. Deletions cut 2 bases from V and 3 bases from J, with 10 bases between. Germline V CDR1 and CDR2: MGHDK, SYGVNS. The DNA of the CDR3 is TGTGCCAGCAGTGAACCGGGAGGGCACACTGAAGCTTTCTTT. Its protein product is CASSEPGGHTEAFF.

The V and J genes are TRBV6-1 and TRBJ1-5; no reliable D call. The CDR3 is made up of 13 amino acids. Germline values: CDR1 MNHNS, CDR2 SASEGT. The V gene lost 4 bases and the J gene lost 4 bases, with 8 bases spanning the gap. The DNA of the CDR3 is TGTGCCAGCAGTGGGTCAGGTAATCAGCCCCAGCATTTT. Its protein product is CASSGSGNQPQHF.

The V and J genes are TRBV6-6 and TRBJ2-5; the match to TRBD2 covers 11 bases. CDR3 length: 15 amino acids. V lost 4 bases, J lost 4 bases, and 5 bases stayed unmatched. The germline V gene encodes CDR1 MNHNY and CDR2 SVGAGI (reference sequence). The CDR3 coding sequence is TGTGCCAGCAGTTCACAGACTAGCGGGACAGAGACCCAGTACTTC. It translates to CASSSQTSGTETQYF.

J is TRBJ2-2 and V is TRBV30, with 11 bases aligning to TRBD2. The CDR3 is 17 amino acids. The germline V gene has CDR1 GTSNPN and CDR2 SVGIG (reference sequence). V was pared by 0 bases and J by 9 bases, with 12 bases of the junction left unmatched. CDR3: CAWSVLRTSGFNRELFF. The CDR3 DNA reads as TGTGCCTGGAGTGTACTGAGGACTAGCGGGTTTAATCGGGAGCTGTTTTTT.

The CDR3 bases are TGTGCCGTAACCCCGGTAGCGGGGATGAACGAGCAGTACTTC. It specifies CAVTPVAGMNEQYF. J is TRBJ2-7 and V is TRBV10-3, with TRBD2 identical over 8 bases. V shed 11 bases, J shed 5 bases, and the junction held 14 bases outside the gene matches. This CDR3 has 14 residues. From germline, CDR1 is ENHRY and CDR2 SYGVKD.

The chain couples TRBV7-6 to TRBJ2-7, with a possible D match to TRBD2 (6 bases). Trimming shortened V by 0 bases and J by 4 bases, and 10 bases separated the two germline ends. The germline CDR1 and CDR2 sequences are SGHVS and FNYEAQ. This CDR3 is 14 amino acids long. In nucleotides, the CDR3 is TGTGCCAGCAGCTTAGCGTGGGGGGAATACGAGCAGTACTTC. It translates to CASSLAWGEYEQYF.

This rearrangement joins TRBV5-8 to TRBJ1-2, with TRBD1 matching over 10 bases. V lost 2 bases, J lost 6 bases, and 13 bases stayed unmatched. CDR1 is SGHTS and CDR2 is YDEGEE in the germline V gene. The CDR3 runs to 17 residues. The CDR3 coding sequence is TGTGCCAGCAGCTTTAGTAGGACAGGGGGATCAAGGGATGGCTACACCTTC. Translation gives CASSFSRTGGSRDGYTF.

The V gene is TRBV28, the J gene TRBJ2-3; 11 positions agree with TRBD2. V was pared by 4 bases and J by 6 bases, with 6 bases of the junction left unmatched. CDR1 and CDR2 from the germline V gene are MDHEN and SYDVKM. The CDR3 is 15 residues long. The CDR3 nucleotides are TGTGCCAGCAGTTCTCTAGCGGGAGGCGTGGATACGCAGTATTTT. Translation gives CASSSLAGGVDTQYF.

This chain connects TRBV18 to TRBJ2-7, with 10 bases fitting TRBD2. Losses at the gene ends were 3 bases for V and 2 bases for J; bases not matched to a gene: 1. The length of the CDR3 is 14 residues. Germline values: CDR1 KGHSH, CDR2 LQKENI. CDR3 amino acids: CASSPGLATYEQYF. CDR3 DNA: TGTGCCAGCTCACCGGGACTAGCGACCTACGAGCAGTACTTC.

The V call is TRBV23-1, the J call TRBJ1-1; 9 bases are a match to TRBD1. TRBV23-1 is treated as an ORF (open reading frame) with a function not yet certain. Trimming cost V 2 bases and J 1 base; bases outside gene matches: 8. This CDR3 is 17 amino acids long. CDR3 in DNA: TGCGCCAGCAGTCAACCACCGGGGACAGGGAGGAACACTGAAGCTTTCTTT. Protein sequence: CASSQPPGTGRNTEAFF.

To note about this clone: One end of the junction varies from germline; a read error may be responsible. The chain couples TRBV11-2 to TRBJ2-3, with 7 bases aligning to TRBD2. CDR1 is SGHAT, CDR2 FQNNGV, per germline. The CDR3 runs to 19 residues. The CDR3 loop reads CASSLSTHGLVSSTHTQYF. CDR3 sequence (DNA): TGTGCCAGCAGCTTATCGACCCATGGACTAGTGTCGAGCACACATACGCAGTATTTT.

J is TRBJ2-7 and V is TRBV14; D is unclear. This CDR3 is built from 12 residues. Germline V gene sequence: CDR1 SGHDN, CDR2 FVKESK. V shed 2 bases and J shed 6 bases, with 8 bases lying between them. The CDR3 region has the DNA TGTGCCAGCAGCCAATGGAGAGGCGAGCAGTACTTC. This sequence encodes CASSQWRGEQYF.

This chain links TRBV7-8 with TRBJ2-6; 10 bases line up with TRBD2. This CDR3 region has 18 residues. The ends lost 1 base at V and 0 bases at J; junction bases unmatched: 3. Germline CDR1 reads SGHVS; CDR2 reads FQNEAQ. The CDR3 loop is CASSLVLAGASGANVLTF. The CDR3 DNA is TGTGCCAGCAGCTTAGTCCTAGCGGGAGCCTCTGGGGCCAACGTCCTGACTTTC.